This T cell receptor beta chain was found in a study of a mutant IDH1 vaccine in newly diagnosed glioma (TCRdb year 2021). A note on the overall study: Vaccination began 4-6 weeks after radiotherapy alone, or alongside temozolomide cycles in the chemotherapy-containing groups. Of the approximately 29 treated patients, roughly 60% were male and 37.5% were female, and a mean age of around 40 years was recorded. Longitudinal TCRB deep sequencing was performed for roughly 27 treated patients wherever samples were available for exploratory analyses. Before enrollment, patients had received standard therapy of radiotherapy alone, temozolomide alone, or radiochemotherapy with temozolomide; most received the combination. Visit V12 was the week-35 safety follow-up and visit V13 was the week-47 end of study. Peripheral blood was collected at six visits: V03 (baseline), V05, V07, V10, V12 and V13.

As for this clone: Its antigen is not yet known. Base qualities were left out, and no much larger clone turns up one base away.

What the time point label conveys for this sample: week 47, end of study. Each vaccine dose was 300 ug of a 20-mer mutant IDH1 peptide in Montanide, given subcutaneously with topical imiquimod. Patients received eight vaccinations in weeks 1, 3, 5, 7, 11, 15, 19 and 23, corresponding to visits V03 through V10. All donors had newly diagnosed IDH1-mutant astrocytomas of WHO grade 3 or 4 that showed loss of nuclear ATRX. The samples were drawn from NOA16, a multicentre, single-arm, open-label phase I trial in Germany that tested a mutant IDH1 peptide vaccine in humans for the first time. Genomic DNA for TCRB sequencing was extracted from EDTA blood using the DNeasy Blood and Tissue Kit. The study at large found these results: Immune responses induced by the vaccine were seen in 90% to 95% of patients across multiple MHC alleles. No apparent relationship was observed between pseudoprogression and alterations in the top peripheral T cell clonotypes detected by TCRB sequencing. Selection of PBMC samples for TCRB deep sequencing was based on availability. It was noted by the authors that analyses of patient blood samples could not be reproduced owing to sample limitations.

The library was prepared using the immunoSEQ multiplex PCR assay. The hsTCRB Kit was used according to the manufacturer's protocol to amplify rearranged TCR beta chain sequences. An Illumina MiSeq was used to sequence the TCRB libraries. Per the original workflow: The kit vendor's proprietary platform handled demultiplexing, trimming and gene mapping. Not all clones reach the TCRdb copy of this immuneACCESS table, which keeps in-frame sequences only. Checked studies attribute under half of the gap to unresolved V genes and leave the rest unexplained. The V and J calls and clone size were taken over from that table, and D and trimming were inferred from the DNA. The sample table contains roughly 86,000 clones; only one count was recorded for 80% to 90% of them. Approximately 5.4% of the sample is in the top ten clones. The sample was PBMCs, taken from a glioma patient whose treatment included an IDH1 peptide vaccine. This TCR was recovered from a man aged 35-49 years with glioma.

The CDR3 amino acid sequence is: CASSDGGYEQYF. At the DNA level, the sequence is TGCGCCAGCAGTGACGGGGGATACGAGCAGTACTTC. The V and J genes are TRBV10-2 and TRBJ2-7; D gene: possibly TRBD2, on 6 matching bases. The germline V gene yields WSHSY for CDR1 and SAAADI for CDR2. The CDR3, from cysteine to phenylalanine, totals 12 residues. Just CDR3 DNA is preserved here, 36 bases in frame from base 1. V is clipped by 3 bases and J by 4 bases, and the sequence between their germline boundaries is 7 bases long.